The 2 T cell receptor beta chains presented below share a single source sample, sequenced in a study of blood T cell repertoires in COVID-19. This table comes from immunoSEQ multiplex PCR, and its TCRdb copy is limited to in-frame clones, with some not included. The data contain about 50,000 clones, roughly 83% of them singletons. What was sequenced was peripheral blood. The receptors shown here come from a woman aged 55 to 70 with acute or convalescent COVID-19.

The CDR3 loop reads CASSPAGWGTGELFF. The CDR3 DNA follows: TGCGCCAGCAGCCCGGCAGGGTGGGGCACCGGGGAGCTGTTTTTT. This chain connects TRBV5-1 to TRBJ2-2; a weak D match, TRBD1 (5 bases). The ends were cut back, 4 bases at V and 4 bases at J, with 14 bases in the middle. CDR3 length equals 15 residues. Germline CDR1 SGHRS, CDR2 YFSETQ.

The table lists this clone with a count of one. The chain uses TRBV19 and TRBJ2-7, with 7 nucleotides matching TRBD1. J lost 3 bases, V lost 4 bases, and 6 bases had no gene match. The germline CDR1 and CDR2 sequences are LNHDA and SQIVND (reference sequence). This CDR3 comprises 14 residues. The chain's CDR3 is CASSKGGEYYEQYF. The DNA for the CDR3 is TGTGCCAGTAGTAAAGGGGGCGAGTACTACGAGCAGTACTTC.